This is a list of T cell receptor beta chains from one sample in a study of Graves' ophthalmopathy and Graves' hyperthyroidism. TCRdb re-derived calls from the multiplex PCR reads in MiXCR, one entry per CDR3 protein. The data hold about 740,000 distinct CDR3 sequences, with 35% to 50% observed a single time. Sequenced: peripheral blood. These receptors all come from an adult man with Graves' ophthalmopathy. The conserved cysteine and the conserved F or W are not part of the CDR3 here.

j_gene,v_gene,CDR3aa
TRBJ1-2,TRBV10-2,ASSQDIPSANYGYT
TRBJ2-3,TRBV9,ASSRLTGTDTQY
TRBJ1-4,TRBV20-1,SARDYLTGNEKLF
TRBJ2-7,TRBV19,ASTMVAGGVYEQY
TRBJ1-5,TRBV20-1,SWTGSGQPQH
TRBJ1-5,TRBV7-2,ASSLRPGTGQPQH
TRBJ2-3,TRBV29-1,SVEGSFTDTQY
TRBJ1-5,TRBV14,ASSLTGSGHQPQH
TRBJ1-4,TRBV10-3,ASSYSISGDYEKLF
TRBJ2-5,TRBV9,ASSVAPGPSGLAGGIQETQY
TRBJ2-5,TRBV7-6,AGSLASLSETQY
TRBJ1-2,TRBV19,ASGRTGVKGSYGYT
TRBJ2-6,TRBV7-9,ASSWQGTGANVLT
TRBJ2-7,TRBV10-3,AIRRTGGGEQY
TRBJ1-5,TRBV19,ASSLSGWNQPQH
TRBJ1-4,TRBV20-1,SAKGPLNEKLF
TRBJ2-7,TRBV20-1,SATGQGYEQY
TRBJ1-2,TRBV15,ATSRGTAGGYT
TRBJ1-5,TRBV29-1,SVGQGGQPQH